These 20 T cell receptor beta chains were sequenced from one sample in a study of T cells in Graves' hyperthyroidism and ophthalmopathy. TCR beta CDR3 sequences were amplified from RNA transcripts. HTBI primers were the set used in a first-round RT-PCR of the TCR CDR3. TCRdb re-called the multiplex PCR reads with MiXCR, one entry per CDR3 protein. Here the sample spans 750,000 to 950,000 distinct CDR3 sequences, 38% being singletons. Sequences were obtained from blood. The receptors stem from a man aged 18-30 years with Graves' hyperthyroidism.

With regard to this clonotype: This sequence may be a read error, since a much larger clone differs from it by one base. The V call is TRBV24-1, the J call TRBJ2-7; D unresolved. The CDR3 runs 14 residues. Germline V CDR1 and CDR2: KGHDR, SFDVKD. This chain's CDR3 is CTTNPRRPSYEQYF. DNA of the CDR3: TGTACCACCAACCCCAGACGGCCCTCCTACGAGCAGTACTTC.

This chain links TRBV7-3 with TRBJ2-3, with 10 nucleotides matching TRBD2. With V trimmed by 3 bases and J by 4 bases, 7 bases remained unmatched. This CDR3 region has 16 residues. Germline V gene lookup returns CDR1 SGHTA and CDR2 FQGTGA. This chain's CDR3 is CASSFGLAEGADTQYF. The CDR3 DNA follows: TGTGCCAGCAGCTTCGGACTAGCGGAGGGGGCAGATACGCAGTATTTT. Filled out from reference TRBV7-3 and TRBJ2-3, the complete variable domain reads GAGVSQTPSNKVTEKGKYVELRCDPISGHTALYWYRQSLGQGPEFLIYFQGTGAADDSGLPNDRFFAVRPEGSVSTLKIQRTERGDSAVYLCASSFGLAEGADTQYFGPGTRLTVL.

This clonotype was seen ten or more times. J is TRBJ1-6 and V is TRBV12-3 or TRBV12-4; D call uncertain. V gave up 1 base and J gave up 8 bases, with 12 bases separating them. The CDR3 runs 15 residues. This CDR3 is CASSLVSGRDSPLHF. The CDR3 coding sequence is TGTGCCAGCAGTTTAGTTTCTGGACGGGATTCACCCCTCCACTTT.

At least ten counts were recorded for this clonotype. V is TRBV7-8 and J is TRBJ2-6; no firm D call. Trimming removed 7 bases from V and 0 bases from J, with 13 bases in between. The CDR3 contains 16 residues. Germline loops: CDR1 SGHVS, CDR2 FQNEAQ. CDR3 residues: CASTPGVISGANVLTF. The CDR3 DNA reads TGTGCCAGCACCCCTGGGGTGATCTCTGGGGCCAACGTCCTGACTTTC.

This clonotype has more than one count but fewer than ten. V and J are TRBV24-1 and TRBJ2-2; 10 nucleotides match TRBD1. Germline loops: CDR1 KGHDR, CDR2 SFDVKD. V lost 5 bases, J lost 5 bases, and 7 bases stayed unmatched. The CDR3 is 16 residues long. CDR3 coding DNA: TGTGCCACCAGTGCCCCCGGACAGGGGGAAACCGGGGAGCTGTTTTTT. Translating it yields CATSAPGQGETGELFF.

The V and J genes are TRBV29-1 and TRBJ1-1, with 8 nucleotides matching TRBD1. Germline values: CDR1 SQVTM, CDR2 ANQGSEA. V gave up 8 bases and J gave up 10 bases; unmatched junction bases: 9. The CDR3 contains 11 residues. This chain's CDR3 is CSSHDDRGAFF. Here the CDR3 DNA reads TGCAGCTCTCATGACGACAGGGGAGCTTTCTTT.

This clonotype was counted many times. The chain is built from TRBV2 and TRBJ1-1, with 10 bases aligning to TRBD1. Germline lookup yields CDR1 SNHLY and CDR2 FYNNEI. The CDR3 loop spans 13 amino acids. V was pared by 4 bases and J by 6 bases, with 2 bases of the junction left unmatched. CDR3 in amino acids: CASSGDRGAEAFF. The CDR3, as DNA: TGTGCCAGCAGTGGGGACAGGGGCGCTGAAGCTTTCTTT. Using reference TRBV2 and TRBJ1-1 for the parts outside the CDR3, the full variable domain is EPEVTQTPSHQVTQMGQEVILRCVPISNHLYFYWYRQILGQKVEFLVSFYNNEISEKSEIFDDQFSVERPDGSNFTLKIRSTKLEDSAMYFCASSGDRGAEAFFGQGTRLTVV.

This chain connects TRBV7-2 to TRBJ1-1; possible D gene TRBD1, 5 bases. The CDR3 contains 14 residues. CDR1 is SGHTA and CDR2 is FQGNSA in the germline V gene. The V end lost 7 bases, the J end lost 5 bases, and 17 bases lay between the germline ends. In nucleotides, the CDR3 is TGTGCCAGCACCCTCCGAGGGACGTTGACTGAAGCTTTCTTT. It yields the protein CASTLRGTLTEAFF.

This clonotype was observed many times. V and J are TRBV2 and TRBJ1-1; D remains ambiguous. Between the trimmed V and J ends, which lost 6 bases and 1 base, there was a span of 9 bases. This CDR3 is 13 amino acids long. Germline assignment: CDR1 SNHLY and CDR2 FYNNEI. CDR3 sequence: CASRGSRNTEAFF. CDR3 sequence (DNA): TGTGCCAGCAGGGGCTCTCGGAACACTGAAGCTTTCTTT.

The J gene is TRBJ1-5, the V gene TRBV28, with D unclear. With 7 bases removed from V and 5 bases from J, the gap between germline ends came to 15 bases. This CDR3 comprises 14 residues. Germline loops: CDR1 MDHEN, CDR2 SYDVKM. CDR3: CASIFPEKYQPQHF. In DNA form, the CDR3 reads TGTGCCAGCATTTTCCCAGAGAAGTATCAGCCCCAGCATTTT.

This clonotype showed up many times. The chain has TRBV24-1 and TRBJ2-2, with D maybe TRBD2 (6 bases). The V end lost 9 bases, the J end lost 7 bases, and 11 bases lay between the germline ends. The CDR3 sequence is 12 residues long. The germline V gene has CDR1 KGHDR and CDR2 SFDVKD. CDR3 sequence reads: CATVGGDGELFF. In DNA, the CDR3 is TGTGCCACCGTCGGGGGAGACGGGGAGCTGTTTTTT.

This clonotype was seen a few times. The chain carries TRBV6-5 and TRBJ1-4, with 7 bases aligning to TRBD1. There are 14 residues in the CDR3. Germline CDR1 and CDR2: MNHEY and SVGAGI. V trimming: 4 bases; J trimming: 8 bases; junction bases outside the gene matches: 7. Written as DNA, the CDR3 is TGTGCCAGCAGTTCGGCGACAGGGAGGGAAAAACTGTTTTTT. This codes for CASSSATGREKLFF.

This clonotype appeared a few times. The V call is TRBV25-1, the J call TRBJ2-3; D call uncertain. The V end was cut by 3 bases, the J end by 0 bases, with 10 bases between. Germline V gene sequence: CDR1 MGHDK, CDR2 SYGVNS. The length of the CDR3 is 15 residues. CDR3 nucleotide sequence: TGTGCCAGCAGTGATGGGGTTTCTAGCACAGATACGCAGTATTTT. This codes for CASSDGVSSTDTQYF.

The V and J genes are TRBV20-1 and TRBJ2-5; TRBD1 matches at 8 bases. Germline V lookup: CDR1 DFQATT, CDR2 SNEGSKA (reference sequence). CDR3 length equals 13 residues. V dropped 6 bases and J dropped 2; count of bases not matched to a gene: 5. The CDR3 nucleotides read TGCAGTGCCATGACAGGGGAGCAAGAGACCCAGTACTTC. This translates into CSAMTGEQETQYF.

This rearrangement joins TRBV20-1 to TRBJ1-1, with 7 positions matching TRBD1. The CDR3 extends over 14 amino acids. V gave up 1 base and J gave up 7 bases; unmatched junction bases: 9. Germline V gene data show CDR1 as DFQATT and CDR2 as SNEGSKA (reference sequence). CDR3 sequence: CSARGTTGANEAFF. The DNA of the CDR3 is TGCAGTGCTAGAGGAACTACAGGGGCAAATGAAGCTTTCTTT.

In this sample, this clonotype turned up many times. Its ends do not fully match the called genes, so a read error is possible. In nucleotides, the CDR3 is TGTGCCAGCGGCAGGTTCGTCGGTTGGGCAGCGAAAGATGAAAAGCTGTTTTTT. It codes for CASGRFVGWAAKDEKLFF. The chain carries TRBV2 and TRBJ1-4; D is ambiguous. There are 18 residues in the CDR3. Germline assignment: CDR1 SNHLY and CDR2 FYNNEI.

There are a few counts of this clonotype. V and J are TRBV4-1 and TRBJ2-5, with no clear D. Trimming removed 3 bases at V and 2 bases at J, with 7 bases between. The CDR3 has 13 amino acids. Germline CDR1 and CDR2: MGHRA and YSYEKL. The CDR3 nucleotides are TGCGCCAGCAGCCATACGCTACAAGAGACCCAGTACTTC. It encodes CASSHTLQETQYF.

This clonotype was counted only a few times. This rearrangement joins TRBV6-6 to TRBJ1-5; D gene uncertain. CDR3 size: 14 residues. The V end was cut by 3 bases, the J end by 7 bases, with 13 bases between. CDR1 and CDR2 from the germline V gene are MNHNY and SVGAGI (reference sequence). The CDR3 bases are TGTGCCAGCAGTTATAGGCAAGGGTGGCAGCCCCAGCATTTT. Translation gives CASSYRQGWQPQHF.

This clonotype occurred once. This chain joins TRBV29-1 and TRBJ2-2; possible D gene TRBD2, 6 bases. There are 15 residues in the CDR3. Germline V CDR1 and CDR2: SQVTM, ANQGSEA. V lost 4 bases, J lost 1 base, and 13 bases lay in between. As DNA, the CDR3 is TGCAGCGTTGGGGTTTGGGGGGTGAACACCGGGGAGCTGTTTTTT. It translates to CSVGVWGVNTGELFF.

This clonotype was counted only a few times. The chain recombines TRBV5-6 with TRBJ2-5, with no clear D. This CDR3 contains 13 residues. Germline CDR1 is SGHDT and CDR2 is YYEEEE. V lost 1 base and J 5 bases, leaving 9 bases between the germline ends. The CDR3 loop is CASSLRVRETQYF. In nucleotides, the CDR3 is TGTGCCAGCAGCTTGCGGGTCCGGGAGACCCAGTACTTC.